The T cell receptor (beta chain) described here comes from a study of blood T cell repertoires in COVID-19. Study in general: Sites in the United States, Italy and Spain provided acute and convalescent COVID-19 samples. Sample material is recorded as cDNA or gDNA derived from T cells, B-cell-depleted T cells, or PBMCs.

The germline CDR1 and CDR2 sequences are SGDLS and YYNGEE. This CDR3 has 15 amino acids. V was clipped by 7 bases and J by 6 bases, with 20 bases between them. Clones were sequenced by immunoSEQ multiplex PCR, and TCRdb holds only the in-frame ones, with some missing. The table includes around 310,000 clones, over 85% detected once. The sequencing input was PBMCs or T cells enriched from blood (not recorded which). This chain joins TRBV9 and TRBJ1-5; tentative D call: TRBD1 (6 bases). The TCR originated in a woman in her thirties who had recovered from COVID-19. The DNA for the CDR3 is TGTGCCAGCCTACGGCCGCCGGGGGGCGGTCAGCCCCAGCATTTT. Protein sequence: CASLRPPGGGQPQHF.